The 4 T cell receptor beta chains presented below share a single source sample, sequenced in a study of cytomegalovirus exposure and HLA in healthy donors (dated by TCRdb to about 2017). The library came from the immunoSEQ multiplex PCR assay. For the multiplex PCR, a mixture combining 60 forward primers for TCR Vbeta segments and 13 reverse primers for TCR Jbeta segments was used. What TCRdb holds here is the immuneACCESS table cut down to in-frame rearrangements. Part of the clones is not present; checked against another copy, under half of the missing clones reflect an unresolved V gene, and the others are unexplained. The sample records about 100,000 clones, about 75% of which are singletons. The ten largest clonotypes hold about 6.6% of the sample. Sample: PBMCs. These receptor sequences come from a man aged 35 to 55 in good health and CMV-seropositive.

This clone turned up a few times. V and J are TRBV6-5 and TRBJ2-7; possibly TRBD1 for D (5 bases). This CDR3 contains 13 residues. Trimming shortened V by 6 bases and J by 2 bases, and 11 bases separated the two germline ends. Germline V gene data show CDR1 as MNHEY and CDR2 as SVGAGI. The CDR3 DNA reads TGTGCCAGCAGAAAACAGGCGGCCTACGAGCAGTACTTC. Translation: CASRKQAAYEQYF.

The rearrangement links TRBV7-9 to TRBJ2-1, with 10 bases matching TRBD2. Germline trimming cut 5 bases from V and 4 bases from J; bases unmatched to any gene: 11. This CDR3 region has 17 residues. Germline assignment: CDR1 SEHNR and CDR2 FQNEAQ (reference sequence). CDR3 residues: CASSPAPSGGGYNEQFF. CDR3 nucleotide sequence: TGTGCCAGCAGCCCAGCCCCTAGCGGGGGTGGGTACAATGAGCAGTTCTTC.

The chain is built from TRBV29-1 and TRBJ2-1, with a weak D call TRBD1 (6 bases). The CDR3 covers 15 residues. V lost 3 bases, J lost 5 bases, and 17 bases lay in between. Germline V gene data show CDR1 as SQVTM and CDR2 as ANQGSEA. CDR3 bases: TGCAGCGTTGACAATACAGGGATTGAAGACAATGAGCAGTTCTTC. Amino acid sequence: CSVDNTGIEDNEQFF.

The chain employs TRBV5-1 and TRBJ2-5; D not resolved. The CDR3 has 14 residues. Trimming removed 3 bases from V and 2 bases from J, with 11 bases in between. Germline values: CDR1 SGHRS, CDR2 YFSETQ. For the CDR3, the DNA is TGCGCCAGCAGCTACGGAGCCTCGCAAGAGACCCAGTACTTC. Translating gives CASSYGASQETQYF.